The 15 T cell receptor beta chains below come from one sample, sequenced in a study of PD-1 blockade in classical Hodgkin lymphoma. Generated by immunoSEQ multiplex PCR, the TCRdb table keeps only in-frame clones and is missing some. Altogether about 110,000 clones are present, 89% being singletons, with the ten largest covering about 20%. All patients experienced relapse after autologous stem cell transplantation, and brentuximab vedotin exposure was variable. The specimen comprised peripheral blood mononuclear cells (PBMCs), sampled before the second cycle of nivolumab. These receptors originate from a human donor with classical Hodgkin lymphoma.

For the CDR3, the DNA is TGTGCCAGCAGCCATAGGGGCGGACTAGCGACCTACAATGAGCAGTTCTTC. Translation gives CASSHRGGLATYNEQFF. V usage is TRBV7-2 and J usage is TRBJ2-1; 9 bases are shared with TRBD2. CDR1 and CDR2 (germline): SGHTA, FQGNSA. J lost 2 bases, V lost 5 bases, and 10 bases had no gene match. The CDR3 has 17 residues. The full variable domain, in which reference TRBV7-2 and TRBJ2-1 provide the parts outside the CDR3, is GAGVSQSPSNKVTEKGKDVELRCDPISGHTALYWYRQSLGQGLEFLIYFQGNSAPDKSGLPSDRFSAERTGGSVSTLTIQRTQQEDSAVYLCASSHRGGLATYNEQFFGPGTRLTVL.

The rearrangement uses TRBV2 and TRBJ1-2; no clear D gene. The CDR3 sequence is 15 residues long. Germline V gene data show CDR1 as SNHLY and CDR2 as FYNNEI. The V end was cut by 1 base, the J end by 0 bases, with 9 bases between. CDR3 in amino acids: CASSEGALPNYGYTF. In DNA, the CDR3 is TGTGCCAGCAGTGAAGGGGCACTACCTAACTATGGCTACACCTTC.

This clone occurred once. J is TRBJ2-1 and V is TRBV19; no definite D call. CDR1 LNHDA and CDR2 SQIVND come from the germline V gene (reference sequence). V was trimmed by 2 bases and J by 9 bases, leaving 11 bases between them. This CDR3 is built from 13 residues. The CDR3 is CASSIIRGGEQFF. Written as DNA, the CDR3 is TGTGCCAGTAGTATAATCCGAGGCGGTGAGCAGTTCTTC.

The J gene is TRBJ1-4, the V gene TRBV5-5; 9 bases are shared with TRBD1. The length of the CDR3 is 14 residues. Germline CDR1 reads SGHKS; CDR2 reads YYEKEE (reference sequence). J gave up 7 bases and V 2 bases, and 3 bases lay outside the gene matches. This CDR3 reads CASSLTGGGEKLFF. The DNA for the CDR3 is TGTGCCAGCAGCTTAACAGGGGGCGGTGAAAAACTGTTTTTT.

The V and J genes are TRBV28 and TRBJ2-1; maybe TRBD2 (6 bases). Germline CDR1 and CDR2: MDHEN and SYDVKM. V shed 10 bases and J shed 0 bases, with 19 bases lying between them. The CDR3 covers 16 residues. The CDR3 DNA is TGTGCCACCTCAGACATAGCGGTCTACTCCTACAATGAGCAGTTCTTC. Protein: CATSDIAVYSYNEQFF.

This chain connects TRBV5-1 to TRBJ1-1; D is unresolved. CDR3 length equals 14 residues. V was clipped by 0 bases and J by 4 bases, with 10 bases between them. Germline V gene lookup returns CDR1 SGHRS and CDR2 YFSETQ. The CDR3 protein is CASSLGGTGTEAFF. DNA for the CDR3: TGCGCCAGCAGCTTGGGTGGTACGGGCACTGAAGCTTTCTTT.

This clone was seen a few times. The gene calls are TRBV6-4 and TRBJ1-1; D is uncertain. This CDR3 contains 14 residues. From germline, CDR1 is MRHNA and CDR2 SNTAGT. V gave up 2 bases and J gave up 1 base, with 8 bases separating them. The CDR3: CASSDRAGNTEAFF. CDR3 coding DNA: TGTGCCAGCAGTGACCGAGCCGGGAACACTGAAGCTTTCTTT.

The V and J genes are TRBV5-1 and TRBJ2-1; D may be TRBD2 (5 bases). This CDR3 has 15 amino acids. The V end was cut by 6 bases, the J end by 3 bases, with 16 bases between. Germline V gene lookup returns CDR1 SGHRS and CDR2 YFSETQ. CDR3 sequence: CASTKLDGNYNEQFF. CDR3 nucleotides: TGCGCCAGCACTAAACTAGATGGAAACTACAATGAGCAGTTCTTC.

The rearrangement uses TRBV9 and TRBJ2-3; D ambiguous. V lost 2 bases to trimming and J lost 2 bases, with 6 bases between them. Germline V gene sequence: CDR1 SGDLS, CDR2 YYNGEE. The CDR3 contains 13 residues. The CDR3 protein is CASSVGHTDTQYF. CDR3 DNA: TGTGCCAGCAGCGTCGGCCACACAGATACGCAGTATTTT.

This rearrangement joins TRBV7-9 to TRBJ2-2; maybe TRBD1 (5 bases). CDR1 is SEHNR and CDR2 is FQNEAQ in the germline V gene (reference sequence). The length of the CDR3 is 13 residues. Trimming took off 11 bases at V and 4 bases at J, with 14 bases between the two ends. CDR3 loop: CAPEGVPTGELFF. CDR3 sequence (DNA): TGTGCCCCCGAAGGGGTTCCCACCGGGGAGCTGTTTTTT.

The V and J genes are TRBV6-5 and TRBJ2-7; tentatively, D is TRBD1 (6 bases). This CDR3 is built from 14 residues. Germline CDR1 MNHEY, CDR2 SVGAGI. V lost 5 bases and J lost 4, with 15 bases in between. The CDR3 DNA reads TGTGCCAGCAGTCTAACAGGGTGGCCGTACGAGCAGTACTTC. Encoded protein: CASSLTGWPYEQYF.

The chain couples TRBV2 to TRBJ2-2, with 8 bases lining up with TRBD1. This CDR3 region has 16 residues. CDR1 is SNHLY, CDR2 FYNNEI, per germline. Trimming took 0 bases from V and 4 from J; bases not matched to a gene: 4. This CDR3 reads CASSEAQGARTGELFF. In DNA form, the CDR3 reads TGTGCCAGCAGTGAAGCGCAGGGGGCGCGCACCGGGGAGCTGTTTTTT.

Here the CDR3 DNA reads TGTGCCAGCAGCCAAGTTGCGGGAGGACCCTACGAGCAGTACTTC. Protein product: CASSQVAGGPYEQYF. The gene calls are TRBV14 and TRBJ2-7, with 8 bases fitting TRBD2. The CDR3 covers 15 residues. CDR1 is SGHDN and CDR2 is FVKESK in the germline V gene. V shed 1 base, J shed 2 bases, and the junction held 4 bases outside the gene matches. Filled out from reference TRBV14 and TRBJ2-7, the complete variable domain reads EAGVTQFPSHSVIEKGQTVTLRCDPISGHDNLYWYRRVMGKEIKFLLHFVKESKQDESGMPNNRFLAERTGGTYSTLKVQPAELEDSGVYFCASSQVAGGPYEQYFGPGTRLTVT.

The gene calls are TRBV7-2 and TRBJ1-1; TRBD1 matches at 11 bases. V was clipped by 3 bases and J by 2 bases; unmatched bases: 2. The CDR3 loop spans 15 amino acids. In germline, CDR1 is SGHTA, CDR2 FQGNSA. CDR3 loop: CASSFRTGGNTEAFF. The CDR3 DNA follows: TGTGCCAGCAGCTTCCGGACAGGGGGCAACACTGAAGCTTTCTTT.

This clone was detected a few times. J is TRBJ2-1 and V is TRBV10-3; 8 bases match TRBD1. The junction had 7 bases not matched to a gene; V was cut back by 3 bases and J by 9 bases. The CDR3 loop spans 14 amino acids. From germline, CDR1 is ENHRY and CDR2 SYGVKD. The CDR3 DNA sequence: TGTGCCATCAGTGACACTGACAGGGGATTTGAGCAGTTCTTC. It is translated as CAISDTDRGFEQFF.